This T cell receptor beta chain was obtained from a study of blood T cell repertoires in COVID-19. Data came from immunoSEQ multiplex PCR; TCRdb stores just in-frame clones and leaves some out. This table holds around 70,000 clones, 90% found once. Sequenced material: peripheral blood. The sequence came from a human donor in a cohort sampled during active COVID-19.

The chain's CDR3 is CASRRTGGRGSDTQYF. CDR3 bases: TGTGCCAGCAGACGTACAGGGGGCAGGGGATCAGATACGCAGTATTTT. The J gene is TRBJ2-3, the V gene TRBV28; 9 bases agree with TRBD1. CDR1 is MDHEN and CDR2 is SYDVKM in the germline V gene. With V trimmed by 6 bases and J by 4 bases, 11 bases remained unmatched. The CDR3 consists of 16 residues.